This T cell receptor (beta chain) appears in the sequencing data of a study of tumor and adjacent non-tumor tissue in lung cancer. Across the study: Patients comprised some eleven adenocarcinoma, a couple of squamous cell carcinoma and 1 small cell lung cancer.

This clonotype was picked up one time. The target antigen is unknown. V lost 5 bases, J lost 4 bases, and 15 bases lay in between. CDR3 length: 14 amino acids. Germline assignment: CDR1 SGHKS and CDR2 YYEKEE (reference sequence). Study-level points and caveats: Compared with tumor, normal lung showed significantly lower TCR diversity. In normal lung, the top 100 clones were significantly more dominant than in tumor. Shorter survival was associated with higher TCR diversity in tumors.

The library came from three nested PCR rounds adapted from ARM-PCR protocols. TCRdb re-derived calls from the multiplex PCR reads in MiXCR, one entry per CDR3 protein. The table has some 80,000 distinct CDR3 sequences, less than 85% seen once; the top ten hold approximately 40%. This sample's RNA came from whole unsorted tissue. Distant lung tissue was collected more than 3 cm away from the tumor edge. Material for sequencing was distant non-tumor lung tissue. V and J are TRBV5-5 and TRBJ1-1, with D uncertain. The TCR sequence derives from a man between 65 and 79 years old with non-small cell lung cancer. The CDR3 nucleotides are TGTGCCAGCAGATCTTTTACGGTGAGCACTGAAGCTTTCTTT. Protein sequence: CASRSFTVSTEAFF.